These T cell receptor beta chains were read from a single sample in a study of blood T cell repertoires in COVID-19. Clones were sequenced by immunoSEQ multiplex PCR, and TCRdb holds only the in-frame ones, with some missing. This sample has 250,000 or so clones; roughly 88% occur once, and the top ten carry 1.5% to 2%. The material sequenced was PBMCs or T cells enriched from blood (not recorded which). Receptors were obtained from a woman between 50 and 59 years old who had recovered from COVID-19. Each CDR3 is given with its conserved first and last residue. The order of the fields is clone size, D gene, V gene, J gene, CDR3 protein, CDR3 DNA. A D gene is named only where the DNA matches it firmly. Size tells how often a clone was seen (once, few, many) or the class of an expanded clone, and some rows leave it out.

-	-	TRBV5-1	TRBJ2-7	CASSLSGNEQYF	TGCGCCAGCAGCTTATCAGGGAACGAGCAGTACTTC
-	-	TRBV28	TRBJ2-5	CASVGVGTTGQETQYF	TGTGCCAGCGTAGGGGTGGGCACTACAGGACAAGAGACCCAGTACTTC
few	TRBD2	TRBV7-9	TRBJ2-3	CASSFPPRLAGLVNTQYF	TGTGCCAGCAGCTTCCCCCCGCGGCTAGCGGGGCTGGTAAATACGCAGTATTTT
-	TRBD2	TRBV7-2	TRBJ2-1	CASSLGFGASGRFNEQFF	TGTGCCAGCAGCTTAGGTTTCGGGGCTAGCGGGAGGTTCAATGAGCAGTTCTTC
once	-	TRBV2	TRBJ1-4	CASSEGGRVALFF	TGTGCCAGCAGTGAGGGTGGCAGGGTTGCACTGTTTTTT
-	-	TRBV2	TRBJ1-1	CASRPQVNTEAFF	TGTGCCAGCAGACCTCAGGTTAACACTGAAGCTTTCTTT
-	-	TRBV6-5	TRBJ2-7	CASKDSHEQYF	TGTGCCAGCAAGGACTCTCACGAGCAGTACTTC
-	-	TRBV28	TRBJ2-2	CATNRGRLNTGELFF	TGTGCCACCAACCGTGGGAGACTTAACACCGGGGAGCTGTTTTTT
-	-	TRBV19	TRBJ1-5	CASSYEAFNQPQHF	TGTGCCAGTTCGTATGAGGCATTCAATCAGCCCCAGCATTTT
few	TRBD2	TRBV27	TRBJ2-3	CASRPAGGTNTQYF	TGTGCCAGCAGACCCGCGGGAGGGACAAATACGCAGTATTTT
-	-	TRBV28	TRBJ1-5	CASSLGGLGEPQHF	TGTGCCAGCAGTTTAGGGGGCCTTGGGGAGCCCCAGCATTTT
-	-	TRBV9	TRBJ2-1	CASSGGLRLFNEQFF	TGTGCCAGCAGCGGGGGCTTAAGGCTCTTTAATGAGCAGTTCTTC
-	-	TRBV6-5	TRBJ1-6	CASSYTPTGELLHF	TGTGCCAGCAGTTACACCCCCACAGGTGAACTCCTCCACTTT
few	-	TRBV7-9	TRBJ1-1	CASSPGFQGTEAFF	TGTGCCAGCAGCCCAGGGTTTCAAGGCACTGAAGCTTTCTTT
-	TRBD2	TRBV5-1	TRBJ2-1	CASSLVGGSIYNEQFF	TGCGCCAGCAGCTTGGTCGGCGGGAGTATCTACAATGAGCAGTTCTTC
few	-	TRBV7-9	TRBJ2-3	CASSLGQSDTQYF	TGTGCCAGCAGCTTAGGACAGTCAGATACGCAGTATTTT
few	TRBD2	TRBV27	TRBJ2-1	CASSDLSGTSPSSYNEQFF	TGTGCCAGCAGCGACCTTTCCGGGACTAGCCCCAGCTCCTACAATGAGCAGTTCTTC
once	-	TRBV7-2	TRBJ2-7	CASSLGGGREQYF	TGTGCCAGCAGCTTAGGAGGGGGTCGTGAGCAGTACTTC
-	-	TRBV18	TRBJ2-1	CASSPGQGFYNEQFF	TGTGCCAGCTCACCGGGCCAGGGTTTCTACAATGAGCAGTTCTTC
once	TRBD2	TRBV9	TRBJ2-1	CASSVADGLAAPYNEQFF	TGTGCCAGCAGCGTAGCCGATGGACTAGCAGCACCGTACAATGAGCAGTTCTTC
-	-	TRBV6-5	TRBJ1-6	CATSSVGGNSPLHF	TGTGCCACCTCCTCGGTGGGGGGTAATTCACCCCTCCACTTT
-	-	TRBV29-1	TRBJ1-5	CSVGWGGNQPQHF	TGCAGCGTTGGGTGGGGAGGAAATCAGCCCCAGCATTTT
-	-	TRBV3-1/TRBV3-2	TRBJ2-7	CASSQVLGWEEGYEQYF	TGTGCCAGCAGCCAAGTACTAGGTTGGGAGGAAGGGTACGAGCAGTACTTC
-	-	TRBV5-5	TRBJ1-1	CASSFAGEGDTEAFF	TGTGCCAGCAGCTTTGCGGGGGAAGGGGACACTGAAGCTTTCTTT
-	-	TRBV5-4	TRBJ2-1	CASSLALATAHNEQFF	TGTGCCAGCAGCCTTGCCCTAGCGACAGCGCACAATGAGCAGTTCTTC
-	-	TRBV27	TRBJ1-5	CASSLRRGSNQPQHF	TGTGCCAGCAGTTTACGGCGAGGGAGCAATCAGCCCCAGCATTTT
-	-	TRBV12-5	TRBJ2-1	CASGLVPTGQQFF	TGTGCTAGTGGTTTGGTACCCACAGGCCAACAGTTCTTC
-	TRBD2	TRBV3-1/TRBV3-2	TRBJ2-1	CASSQRTSGSAKQFF	TGTGCCAGCAGCCAAAGGACTAGCGGGAGTGCAAAGCAGTTCTTC
-	-	TRBV10-3	TRBJ1-2	CAITPGRGNGYTF	TGTGCCATCACCCCGGGCAGGGGAAATGGCTACACCTTC
few	-	TRBV21-1	TRBJ1-1	CASSMGHKNTEAFF	TGTGCCAGCAGCATGGGACACAAGAACACTGAAGCTTTCTTT
-	TRBD2	TRBV5-6	TRBJ2-1	CASSFRGLAVYNEQFF	TGTGCCAGCAGCTTCCGGGGTCTAGCGGTCTACAATGAGCAGTTCTTC
-	TRBD2	TRBV25-1	TRBJ2-3	CASSDGRAGDTQYF	TGTGCCAGCAGTGACGGGAGGGCCGGAGATACGCAGTATTTT
-	-	TRBV6-5	TRBJ2-1	CASSYSRLRNEQFF	TGTGCCAGCAGTTACTCGAGACTCCGCAATGAGCAGTTCTTC
-	-	TRBV7-8	TRBJ1-1	CASSLGARRTEAFF	TGTGCCAGCAGCTTGGGGGCTCGTCGCACTGAAGCTTTCTTT
-	-	TRBV18	TRBJ1-6	CASSPYGLNSPLHF	TGTGCCAGCTCACCCTACGGACTGAATTCACCCCTCCACTTT
-	TRBD1	TRBV5-1	TRBJ2-5	CASSVGTGEETQYF	TGCGCCAGCAGCGTCGGGACAGGGGAGGAGACCCAGTACTTC
-	-	TRBV2	TRBJ1-2	CASTTLSGGYTF	TGTGCCAGCACCACCTTGTCGGGTGGCTACACCTTC
-	TRBD1	TRBV5-1	TRBJ2-7	CASSLPGQHYEQYF	TGCGCCAGCAGCTTACCGGGACAGCACTACGAGCAGTACTTC
once	TRBD1	TRBV12-3/TRBV12-4	TRBJ2-7	CASSLGQPGEQYF	TGTGCCAGCAGTTTGGGACAGCCGGGCGAGCAGTACTTC
once	TRBD1	TRBV6-1	TRBJ2-7	CASSEAHGQGYEQYF	TGTGCCAGCAGTGAAGCGCATGGACAGGGCTACGAGCAGTACTTC
few	-	TRBV27	TRBJ1-1	CASSWGENTEAFF	TGTGCCAGCAGTTGGGGAGAAAACACTGAAGCTTTCTTT
-	TRBD1	TRBV29-1	TRBJ2-7	CSVRTGIVSEQYF	TGCAGCGTCCGGACAGGGATAGTCAGCGAGCAGTACTTC
-	-	TRBV3-1/TRBV3-2	TRBJ1-4	CASSQDDWQVNEKLFF	TGTGCCAGCAGCCAAGACGACTGGCAAGTTAATGAAAAACTGTTTTTT